This is a list of T cell receptor beta chains from one sample in a study of cytomegalovirus exposure and HLA in healthy donors. Sequenced by immunoSEQ multiplex PCR; TCRdb stores in-frame clones only, minus some. The repertoire consists of around 240,000 clones, with over 80% occurring once and the leading ten covering 5% to 6%. Sequencing input: PBMCs. These receptors all stem from a woman between 40 and 55 years old in good health and CMV-seropositive. Each CDR3 is given with its conserved first and last residue. A D gene is named only where the DNA matches it firmly. Clone size is stated in some rows and not others, as once, few, many or a class when expanded.

>TRBJ1-6|.|TRBV19|.
TGTGCCAGTAGTAGGATTCAGGGTAACAATTCACCCCTCCACTTT
CASSRIQGNNSPLHF
>TRBJ1-2|.|TRBV7-2|.
TGTGCCAGCAGTTTAAGTCCAGGGAACTATGGCTACACCTTC
CASSLSPGNYGYTF
>TRBJ1-5|.|TRBV7-2|TRBD1
TGTGCCAGCAGCCAGGGACAGGGGGACAATCAGCCCCAGCATTTT
CASSQGQGDNQPQHF
>TRBJ1-5|.|TRBV30|TRBD1
TGTGCCTGGAGTGTTCCGGAGGACAGGGGTGGAAATCAGCCCCAGCATTTT
CAWSVPEDRGGNQPQHF
>TRBJ2-5|.|TRBV11-1|TRBD2
TGTGCCAGCAGCCGTCCGACTAGCGGGATGCTCCAAGAGACCCAGTACTTC
CASSRPTSGMLQETQYF
>TRBJ2-4|few|TRBV5-1|.
TGCGCCAGCAGCTTCACAGGGAACCAAAACATTCAGTACTTC
CASSFTGNQNIQYF
>TRBJ2-7|.|TRBV7-2|TRBD2
TGTGCCAGCAGCTTAGCAAGCGGGGGACCCTACGAGCAGTACTTC
CASSLASGGPYEQYF
>TRBJ1-1|.|TRBV2|.
TGTGCCAGCAGTGAGGTCCCCCAGCGGACTGAAGCTTTCTTT
CASSEVPQRTEAFF
>TRBJ2-3|.|TRBV5-5|.
TGTGCCAGCAGCTTGGACTCAACTAGCACAGATACGCAGTATTTT
CASSLDSTSTDTQYF
>TRBJ1-1|.|TRBV15|TRBD1
TGTGCCACCAGCCGCAAGGACAGGCCCAACACTGAAGCTTTCTTT
CATSRKDRPNTEAFF
>TRBJ1-3|.|TRBV25-1|.
TGTGCCAGCACGGGATCAACCATGGACGGAAACACCATATATTTT
CASTGSTMDGNTIYF
>TRBJ2-5|few|TRBV5-1|TRBD2
TGCGCCAGCAGCTACGGGACTACGGTAGAGACCCAGTACTTC
CASSYGTTVETQYF
>TRBJ2-1|once|TRBV19|TRBD2
TGTGCCAGCTCTACTAGCGGGGGGTACAATGAGCAGTTCTTC
CASSTSGGYNEQFF
>TRBJ1-1|once|TRBV23-1|.
TGCGCCAGCAGTCAACCCACTCTTGTACGAGGGGGGGTAACTGAAGCTTTCTTT
CASSQPTLVRGGVTEAFF
>TRBJ1-2|.|TRBV4-2|.
TGTGCCAGCAGCCAAGGGGAGCCAGGCCTTGCCTATGGCTACACCTTC
CASSQGEPGLAYGYTF
>TRBJ1-1|.|TRBV19|TRBD1
TGTGCCAGTAGTATCGATTCCTTCCGGGACAGGAACACTGAAGCTTTCTTT
CASSIDSFRDRNTEAFF
>TRBJ2-7|.|TRBV7-2|TRBD2
TGTGCCAGCAGCCCAGATAGCGGGAGGCTCTCCTACGAGCAGTACTTC
CASSPDSGRLSYEQYF
>TRBJ1-2|.|TRBV4-3|TRBD1
TGCGCCAGCAGCCAAGATCTCCGACAGGGAGGTAACTATGGCTACACCTTC
CASSQDLRQGGNYGYTF
>TRBJ1-6|.|TRBV30|.
TGTGCCTGGAGTGTATTTGGGGGCGACCTTGTTCAGGAGCTTTGGTCACCCCTCCACTTT
CAWSVFGGDLVQELWSPLHF
>TRBJ2-7|.|TRBV7-9|.
TGTTCCAGCAGCTTATCCCAGGACTCCTACGAGCAGTACTTC
CSSSLSQDSYEQYF